Each of the 5 T cell receptor beta chains below was sequenced from the same sample in a study of blood T cell repertoires in COVID-19. TCRdb keeps only in-frame clones here, not all; method: immunoSEQ multiplex PCR. The sample contains roughly 200,000 clones, about 88% of which appear only once. What was sequenced was peripheral blood. The receptor set was obtained from a woman in her forties who had recovered from COVID-19.

The gene calls are TRBV10-3 and TRBJ2-1, with 9 nucleotides matching TRBD2. Germline CDR1 reads ENHRY; CDR2 reads SYGVKD. The CDR3 is made up of 15 amino acids. Losses at the gene ends were 4 bases for V and 9 bases for J; bases not matched to a gene: 10. The CDR3 protein is CAISAEAGGLGEQFF. Written as DNA, the CDR3 is TGTGCCATCAGTGCAGAAGCGGGAGGTTTAGGTGAGCAGTTCTTC.

This clone is a singleton in its sample. V usage is TRBV7-2 and J usage is TRBJ2-7, with TRBD2 matching 13 bases. With 4 bases clipped from V and 0 bases from J, the junction kept 3 bases outside the gene matches. The germline CDR1 and CDR2 sequences are SGHTA and FQGNSA. The CDR3 is 16 residues long. The CDR3 DNA reads as TGTGCCAGCAGCTCACTAGCGGGAGGGTCCTCCTACGAGCAGTACTTC. Translating it yields CASSSLAGGSSYEQYF.

The J gene is TRBJ1-1, the V gene TRBV30, with a weak D call TRBD1 (6 bases). The CDR3 length is 14 residues. CDR1 is GTSNPN and CDR2 is SVGIG in the germline V gene (reference sequence). V was trimmed by 3 bases and J by 1 base, leaving 12 bases between them. The CDR3 loop reads CAWSSTGPNTEAFF. CDR3 bases: TGTGCCTGGAGCTCAACAGGGCCGAACACTGAAGCTTTCTTT.

The rearrangement joins TRBV27 to TRBJ2-1; D not resolved. CDR3 length equals 14 residues. V lost 5 bases and J 3 bases, leaving 11 bases between the germline ends. Germline V gene sequence: CDR1 MNHEY, CDR2 SMNVEV (reference sequence). DNA for the CDR3: TGTGCCAGCAGTCTGCGGTCCTACTACAATGAGCAGTTCTTC. Amino acids: CASSLRSYYNEQFF.

V gene TRBV7-2 combines with J gene TRBJ2-3; D is possibly TRBD2 (5 bases). The CDR3 sequence is 15 residues long. V gave up 5 bases and J gave up 3 bases, with 15 bases separating them. CDR1 SGHTA and CDR2 FQGNSA come from the germline V gene. The CDR3 loop reads CASSAQAEKTDTQYF. CDR3 DNA: TGTGCCAGCAGCGCGCAAGCGGAAAAGACAGATACGCAGTATTTT. Full variable domain (rest looked up from reference TRBV7-2 and TRBJ2-3): GAGVSQSPSNKVTEKGKDVELRCDPISGHTALYWYRQSLGQGLEFLIYFQGNSAPDKSGLPSDRFSAERTGGSVSTLTIQRTQQEDSAVYLCASSAQAEKTDTQYFGPGTRLTVL.